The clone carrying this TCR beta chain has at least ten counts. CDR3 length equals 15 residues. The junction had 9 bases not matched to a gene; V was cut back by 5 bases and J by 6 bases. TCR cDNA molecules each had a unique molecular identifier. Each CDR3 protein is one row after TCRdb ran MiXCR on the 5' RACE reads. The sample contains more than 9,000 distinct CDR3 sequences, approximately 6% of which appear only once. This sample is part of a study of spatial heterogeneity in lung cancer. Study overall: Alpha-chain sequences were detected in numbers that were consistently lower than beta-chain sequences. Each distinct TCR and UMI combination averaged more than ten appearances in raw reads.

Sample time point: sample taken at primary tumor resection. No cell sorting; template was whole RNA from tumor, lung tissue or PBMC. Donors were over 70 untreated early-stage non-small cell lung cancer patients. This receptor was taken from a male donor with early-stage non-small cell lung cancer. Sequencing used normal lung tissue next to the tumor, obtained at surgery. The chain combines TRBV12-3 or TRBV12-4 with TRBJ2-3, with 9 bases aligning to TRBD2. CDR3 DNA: TGTGCCAGCAGTCTCAAAGCGGGGGGCAGGGATACGCAGTATTTT. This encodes CASSLKAGGRDTQYF.